This T cell receptor (beta chain) is from a study of cytomegalovirus exposure and HLA in healthy donors. Study observations and caveats: Many donors shared some public TCRs, even though most TCR sequences were rare. The investigators catalogued 150 to 200 TCR beta chains as cytomegalovirus-associated. Later, an analysis found that TCR clusters from the first cohort tended to co-occur in the roughly 110 validation repertoires.

An approximately 120-subject validation cohort, separate from the roughly 700-subject first cohort, supplied the donors. Data came from immunoSEQ multiplex PCR; TCRdb stores just in-frame clones and leaves some out. In the table there are under 200,000 clones, less than 90% of which are singletons. The germline V gene encodes CDR1 PRHDT and CDR2 FYEKMQ (reference sequence). V was pared by 4 bases and J by 7 bases, with 7 bases of the junction left unmatched. This CDR3 is 15 amino acids long. Concerning this clone itself: Its antigen is currently unknown.

The material sequenced was PBMCs. The clonotype originates from a woman between 18 and 30 years old in good health and CMV-seronegative. V is TRBV13 and J is TRBJ1-6, with 7 bases lining up with TRBD1. The DNA for the CDR3 is TGTGCCAGCAGCTCTACAGGGGATCTGAATTCACCCCTCCACTTT. Residues: CASSSTGDLNSPLHF.